This T cell receptor (beta chain) was documented in a study of CD8+ T cells in alopecia areata. Sequencing relied on a cDNA template that was reverse transcribed from extracted RNA. The method was immunoSEQ multiplex PCR; TCRdb's version includes in-frame clones alone and lacks a portion of them. In the table there are about 120,000 clones, around three fifths of which are singletons. The CDR3 is 13 residues long. In germline, CDR1 is MNHEY, CDR2 SVGAGI. V lost 6 bases, J lost 1 base, and 6 bases lay in between. Treatment meaning: oral pan-JAK inhibitor, 5-10 mg twice daily. This sample comprised CD4+ T cells sorted from blood, obtained at week 24, from a patient treated with tofacitinib. The sequence came from a human donor with alopecia areata. The chain links TRBV6-5 to TRBJ2-2; no clear D. The CDR3 DNA reads TGTGCCAGCAGCGAAGGGAACACCGGGGAGCTGTTTTTT. Translation: CASSEGNTGELFF.